This note documents a single T cell receptor beta chain sequence. In the original processing: Estimation of nucleated cell counts was performed using reference gene primer amplification. Only in-frame clones appear in the TCRdb table, and some are missing; sequencing was by immunoSEQ multiplex PCR. The V and J calls and clone size come from that table; D and trimming were worked out from the DNA. The data hold 130,000 to 150,000 clones, with 60% to 85% observed a single time. The data belong to a study of blood T cell repertoires in COVID-19. Study background: Sites across the United States, Italy and Spain contributed samples from acute and convalescent COVID-19. From T cells, B-cell-depleted T cells, or PBMCs came the material, which was cDNA or gDNA.

The material sequenced was peripheral blood. This clonotype originated in a woman aged 60-75 years with acute or convalescent COVID-19.

This CDR3 reads CATSEGTGPYGYTF. As DNA, the CDR3 is TGTGCCACCAGTGAGGGGACAGGCCCTTATGGCTACACCTTC. The chain employs TRBV24-1 and TRBJ1-2, with 8 bases matching TRBD1. This CDR3 has 14 residues. Per the germline V gene, CDR1 is KGHDR and CDR2 is SFDVKD. V shed 4 bases and J 5 bases; nucleotides not matched to a gene: 5.